These T cell receptor beta chains were read from a single sample in a study of cytomegalovirus exposure and HLA in healthy donors. Produced via immunoSEQ multiplex PCR; TCRdb's table is partial and in-frame only. The top ten clones hold about 3.8% of a sample with approximately 93,000 clones, roughly 79% of them seen once. Source material: PBMCs. Receptor source: a woman between 40 and 50 years old in good health and CMV-seronegative. Each CDR3 is given with its conserved first and last residue. D genes are given only for firm matches. Not all rows give a size; the values are once, few, many and, for expanded clones, a class.

d_gene	v_gene	j_gene	abundance	CDR3aa	CDR3nt
TRBD1	TRBV7-9	TRBJ2-7	NA	CASSLDGTGRYEQYF	TGTGCCAGCAGCTTAGACGGGACAGGTCGTTACGAGCAGTACTTC
NA	TRBV20-1	TRBJ1-2	NA	CSARTRVSYTF	TGCAGTGCTAGGACCAGGGTCTCCTACACCTTC
NA	TRBV7-3	TRBJ2-5	NA	CASSSNEGGGIETQYF	TGTGCCAGCAGCTCGAACGAAGGAGGGGGCATTGAGACCCAGTACTTC
TRBD1	TRBV9	TRBJ2-1	few	CASAIRGQTYNEQFF	TGTGCCAGCGCCATCCGGGGACAGACCTACAATGAGCAGTTCTTC
TRBD1	TRBV6-8	TRBJ1-2	NA	CASILGTARSNYGYTF	TGTGCCAGCATATTAGGGACAGCCCGTTCCAACTATGGCTACACCTTC
TRBD1	TRBV18	TRBJ2-7	NA	CASSSDRAYEQYF	TGTGCCAGCTCGTCGGACAGGGCCTACGAGCAGTACTTC
TRBD1	TRBV5-6	TRBJ2-7	once	CASSPGTGSSYEQYF	TGTGCCAGCAGCCCCGGGACAGGGAGTTCCTACGAGCAGTACTTC
TRBD2	TRBV2	TRBJ2-7	NA	CASSASVAGHYEQYF	TGTGCCAGCAGTGCCTCAGTAGCGGGGCACTACGAGCAGTACTTC
NA	TRBV13	TRBJ2-5	NA	CASSNKRREETQYF	TGTGCCAGCAGCAATAAAAGGAGGGAGGAGACCCAGTACTTC
NA	TRBV21-1	TRBJ1-6	NA	CASSKHRGPYNSPLHF	TGTGCCAGCAGCAAACACAGGGGACCCTATAATTCACCCCTCCACTTT
NA	TRBV7-2	TRBJ2-5	NA	CASSLARGQETQYF	TGTGCCAGCAGCTTAGCTAGGGGCCAAGAGACCCAGTACTTC
NA	TRBV7-9	TRBJ1-1	NA	CASSLGAGDTEAFF	TGTGCCAGCAGCTTAGGGGCAGGGGACACTGAAGCTTTCTTT
TRBD1	TRBV5-1	TRBJ1-2	NA	CASSPGPGQDYGYTF	TGCGCCAGCAGCCCTGGGCCGGGACAGGACTATGGCTACACCTTC
TRBD1	TRBV30	TRBJ1-6	NA	CAWMWRDRVGSPLHF	TGTGCCTGGATGTGGCGGGACAGGGTCGGATCACCCCTCCACTTT
TRBD1	TRBV12-5	TRBJ2-7	NA	CASGLGQGGKQYF	TGTGCTAGTGGCCTTGGACAGGGGGGCAAGCAGTACTTC
NA	TRBV18	TRBJ2-5	NA	CASLAGSETQYF	TGTGCCAGCCTCGCAGGGTCCGAGACCCAGTACTTC
TRBD1	TRBV14	TRBJ2-3	NA	CASSRIPGQQSTDTQYF	TGTGCCAGCAGCAGAATCCCGGGACAGCAGAGCACAGATACGCAGTATTTT
TRBD1	TRBV30	TRBJ1-2	NA	CAWSPGTGGFYGYTF	TGTGCCTGGAGTCCCGGGACAGGGGGCTTCTATGGCTACACCTTC
TRBD1	TRBV10-3	TRBJ1-1	NA	CAISGTTGMNTEAFF	TGTGCCATCAGTGGGACGACAGGGATGAACACTGAAGCTTTCTTT
NA	TRBV10-3	TRBJ1-1	NA	CAISDSMYEGGTEAFF	TGTGCCATCAGTGATAGCATGTATGAGGGCGGCACTGAAGCTTTCTTT
NA	TRBV30	TRBJ1-5	NA	CAWSTGTENQPQHF	TGTGCCTGGAGTACAGGGACGGAAAATCAGCCCCAGCATTTT
TRBD1	TRBV5-4	TRBJ2-7	once	CASSLLTGPGEQYF	TGTGCCAGCAGCTTGCTGACAGGGCCAGGGGAGCAGTACTTC
NA	TRBV5-5	TRBJ1-1	NA	CATRRGSDTEAFF	TGTGCCACAAGAAGGGGTAGTGACACTGAAGCTTTCTTT
TRBD1	TRBV5-4	TRBJ2-7	NA	CASSLPGQGKYEQYF	TGTGCCAGCAGCCTTCCGGGACAGGGGAAATACGAGCAGTACTTC
TRBD2	TRBV7-3	TRBJ2-3	NA	CASSPTSGGVGTQYF	TGTGCCAGCAGCCCCACTAGCGGGGGGGTCGGGACGCAGTATTTT
TRBD1	TRBV18	TRBJ2-7	NA	CASATGTGSYEQYF	TGTGCCAGCGCCACCGGGACAGGGTCCTACGAGCAGTACTTC
NA	TRBV2	TRBJ2-6	NA	CASSERRPGANVLTF	TGTGCCAGCAGTGAAAGGCGGCCTGGGGCCAACGTCCTGACTTTC
NA	TRBV30	TRBJ1-2	once	CAWRTRVIRSGYTF	TGTGCCTGGAGGACCAGGGTTATCCGCTCCGGCTACACCTTC
NA	TRBV4-3	TRBJ2-6	few	CASSRGGVAGANVLTF	TGCGCCAGCAGCCGAGGGGGAGTGGCTGGGGCCAACGTCCTGACTTTC
NA	TRBV20-1	TRBJ1-4	few	CSVAGAEKLFF	TGCAGTGTGGCAGGTGCTGAAAAACTGTTTTTT
TRBD1	TRBV13	TRBJ1-4	NA	CASNRRGGVEKLFF	TGTGCCAGCAATAGGAGAGGGGGCGTTGAAAAACTGTTTTTT
NA	TRBV5-1	TRBJ2-1	NA	CASSLEAGASEQFF	TGCGCCAGCAGCTTGGAGGCGGGGGCAAGTGAGCAGTTCTTC
TRBD1	TRBV25-1	TRBJ2-2	NA	CASSEWDRVNTGELFF	TGTGCCAGCAGTGAGTGGGACAGGGTGAACACCGGGGAGCTGTTTTTT
NA	TRBV13	TRBJ1-6	NA	CASSGFEDFNSYNSPLHF	TGTGCCAGCAGCGGTTTCGAAGACTTTAACTCCTATAATTCACCCCTCCACTTT
TRBD2	TRBV5-1	TRBJ2-3	NA	CASSYGTSGGDTQYF	TGCGCCAGCAGCTACGGGACTAGCGGGGGAGATACGCAGTATTTT
TRBD1	TRBV5-1	TRBJ2-3	NA	CASSQDRGFRTDTQYF	TGCGCCAGCAGCCAAGACAGGGGATTTAGGACAGATACGCAGTATTTT
TRBD1	TRBV6-1	TRBJ1-5	NA	CASSPTGVQAQHF	TGTGCCAGCAGCCCAACAGGGGTCCAGGCCCAGCATTTT
TRBD1	TRBV9	TRBJ1-1	NA	CASSLSGTGETEAFF	TGTGCCAGCAGCCTCTCCGGGACAGGGGAAACTGAAGCTTTCTTT
TRBD1	TRBV18	TRBJ1-5	NA	CASSSDREQPQHF	TGTGCCAGCTCATCAGACAGGGAGCAGCCCCAGCATTTT
NA	TRBV5-1	TRBJ2-3	NA	CASSLMNQGLGTDTQYF	TGCGCCAGCAGCCTTATGAATCAGGGATTGGGCACAGATACGCAGTATTTT
NA	TRBV7-9	TRBJ1-4	NA	CASSFSGGDEKLFF	TGTGCCAGCAGCTTTAGCGGAGGAGATGAAAAACTGTTTTTT
NA	TRBV4-1	TRBJ1-2	medium-sized	CASSQAHQDFYGYTF	TGCGCCAGCAGCCAAGCCCACCAGGATTTCTATGGCTACACCTTC
NA	TRBV30	TRBJ2-3	NA	CAWSAERAQYF	TGTGCCTGGAGTGCCGAACGGGCGCAGTATTTT
NA	TRBV19	TRBJ2-5	NA	CASSMGGRPQETQYF	TGTGCCAGTAGTATGGGGGGACGGCCACAAGAGACCCAGTACTTC
NA	TRBV5-4	TRBJ1-5	NA	CASSPGKARGPTDTQHF	TGTGCCAGCAGCCCCGGGAAAGCGCGGGGGCCCACAGATACGCAGCATTTT
TRBD1	TRBV7-9	TRBJ2-1	NA	CASSPGQGPYNEQFF	TGTGCCAGCAGCCCGGGACAGGGGCCCTACAATGAGCAGTTCTTC
NA	TRBV6-6	TRBJ1-6	once	CASRPDGSSYNSPLHF	TGTGCCAGCAGACCCGACGGGAGCTCCTATAATTCACCCCTCCACTTT
TRBD2	TRBV5-1	TRBJ2-7	NA	CASSGTSGQNEQYF	TGCGCCAGCAGCGGGACTAGCGGGCAGAACGAGCAGTACTTC
NA	TRBV7-8	TRBJ2-5	NA	CASSLVGGETQYF	TGTGCCAGCAGCTTAGTCGGAGGTGAGACCCAGTACTTC
TRBD1	TRBV27	TRBJ2-3	NA	CASSAGQGGTDTQYF	TGTGCCAGCAGCGCGGGACAGGGGGGCACAGATACGCAGTATTTT
TRBD2	TRBV15	TRBJ2-2	NA	CATSTYSGGYLTGELFF	TGTGCCACCAGCACTTATAGCGGGGGGTACCTCACCGGGGAGCTGTTTTTT
TRBD2	TRBV7-8	TRBJ2-5	NA	CASSGGEVETQYF	TGTGCCAGCAGTGGGGGGGAGGTTGAGACCCAGTACTTC
TRBD1	TRBV18	TRBJ1-5	NA	CASSPTGTDGNQPQHF	TGTGCCAGCTCACCAACAGGGACAGATGGCAATCAGCCCCAGCATTTT
TRBD1	TRBV28	TRBJ1-2	NA	CATMTGPRGYTF	TGTGCCACAATGACAGGGCCAAGAGGCTACACCTTC
TRBD1	TRBV4-1	TRBJ2-3	NA	CASSPRTGPNTDTQYF	TGCGCCAGCAGCCCGCGGACAGGACCAAACACAGATACGCAGTATTTT
NA	TRBV27	TRBJ2-5	NA	CASSWVSQETQYF	TGTGCCAGCAGTTGGGTGTCACAGGAGACCCAGTACTTC
TRBD2	TRBV5-6	TRBJ2-2	once	CASSLQLAGGYSGELFF	TGTGCCAGCAGCCTACAACTAGCGGGGGGATACAGCGGGGAGCTGTTTTTT